These T cell receptor beta chains were read from a single sample in a study of identical twins. TCRdb analysed the 5' RACE reads with MiXCR anew, one entry per CDR3 protein. The sample consists of 540,000 or so distinct CDR3 sequences, about 20% of them appearing once. This same sample was also taken into another study, of yellow fever vaccine responses in identical twins.

Sequencing was carried out using CD4+ T cells sorted from blood. Receptors were obtained from a woman under 30 in good health. Each CDR3 is given with its conserved first and last residue. The D gene is left open where the match is weak. Some rows have no size entry. The others give once, few or many, or a class for an expanded clone.

TRBV7-9,NA,TRBJ2-1,TRBD1,TGTGCCAGCAGCTACCGGACAGGGTTGAATGAGCAGTTCTTC,CASSYRTGLNEQFF
TRBV3-1,few,TRBJ2-7,TRBD1,TGTGCCAGCAGCCAAGCCGGGACAGGCCCCTACGAGCAGTACTTC,CASSQAGTGPYEQYF
TRBV4-1,NA,TRBJ2-1,NA,TGCGCCAGCAGCCCCTTCCTTGTGGCCTACAATGAGCAGTTCTTC,CASSPFLVAYNEQFF
TRBV9,NA,TRBJ2-1,NA,TGTGCCAGCAGCGTAGAGGGGCAGCCCAAATCGAATGAGCAGTTCTTC,CASSVEGQPKSNEQFF
TRBV7-9,few,TRBJ2-3,NA,TGTGCCAGCAGCTTCTACGACAGCTACACAGATACGCAGTATTTT,CASSFYDSYTDTQYF
TRBV11-2,few,TRBJ2-3,NA,TGTGCCAGCAGCTCTCCTGGTGGGGTGAAACTCACAGATACGCAGTATTTT,CASSSPGGVKLTDTQYF
TRBV7-9,few,TRBJ1-1,TRBD1,TGTGCCAGCAGGCCAAAGGCCGCAGGGGGGAACACTGAAGCTTTCTTT,CASRPKAAGGNTEAFF
TRBV4-1,NA,TRBJ2-7,NA,TGCGCCAGCAGCTTAGAACGCTCCTACGAGCAGTACTTC,CASSLERSYEQYF
TRBV7-9,few,TRBJ1-1,NA,TGTGCCAGCAGCTTAGGGGCCGTACTGAACACTGAAGCTTTCTTT,CASSLGAVLNTEAFF
TRBV20-1,NA,TRBJ2-1,NA,TGCAGTGCGCCCCAGGGCAGCCGTGGGGACTACAATGAGCAGTTCTTC,CSAPQGSRGDYNEQFF
TRBV5-1,few,TRBJ2-1,NA,TGCGCCAGCAGTGGGGACAATGAGCAGTTCTTC,CASSGDNEQFF
TRBV2,NA,TRBJ2-7,TRBD2,TGTGCCAGCAGGGAGCGGGAGGGCCCCTTCGAGCAGTACTTC,CASREREGPFEQYF
TRBV5-1,NA,TRBJ2-3,TRBD2,TGCGCCAGCAGCTTGGGACTAGCGGGAGGGTCAGATACGCAGTATTTT,CASSLGLAGGSDTQYF
TRBV18,few,TRBJ1-2,NA,TGTGCCAGCTCACCAGGAGCAGGGGATGGCTACACCTTC,CASSPGAGDGYTF
TRBV6-1,few,TRBJ1-1,TRBD1,TGTGCCACCGGACAGGGGACGAACACTGAAGCTTTCTTT,CATGQGTNTEAFF
TRBV2,few,TRBJ1-1,NA,TGTGCCAGCAGTGTTATGTTTCCAGGCCCGAACACTGAAGCTTTCTTT,CASSVMFPGPNTEAFF
TRBV7-2,few,TRBJ2-3,NA,TGTGCCAGCAGGCCCCACGCATCTAGCACAGATACGCAGTATTTT,CASRPHASSTDTQYF
TRBV2,NA,TRBJ2-2,NA,TGTGCCAGCAGTCTAGACGGGGGGCGCGGCGGGGAGCTGTTTTTT,CASSLDGGRGGELFF
TRBV6-5,NA,TRBJ1-4,NA,TGTGCCAGCAGTTACTGGACAGCTAAATCAACTAATGAAAAACTGTTTTTT,CASSYWTAKSTNEKLFF
TRBV15,NA,TRBJ1-1,NA,TGTGCCACCAGCAGAGATCTTCTGGACACTGAAGCTTTCTTT,CATSRDLLDTEAFF
TRBV28,NA,TRBJ2-2,NA,TGTGCCAGCAGTTTTCGGAGTTACGACACCGGGGAGCTGTTTTTT,CASSFRSYDTGELFF
TRBV6-1,few,TRBJ2-2,TRBD2,TGTGCCAGCAGCCGTACTAGCGGGGGGGCCACCGGGGAGCTGTTTTTT,CASSRTSGGATGELFF
TRBV12-3/TRBV12-4,few,TRBJ1-5,NA,TGTGCCAGCAGTTTTAGCCGGCTTGATAGCAATCAGCCCCAGCATTTT,CASSFSRLDSNQPQHF
TRBV18,NA,TRBJ2-2,NA,TGTGCCAGCTCACCACCGTTACAGTACACCGGGGAGCTGTTTTTT,CASSPPLQYTGELFF
TRBV5-1,NA,TRBJ2-1,TRBD2,TGCGCCAGCAGCACGGGACTAGCGGGCATCAATGAGCAGTTCTTC,CASSTGLAGINEQFF
TRBV24-1,NA,TRBJ2-3,TRBD2,TGTGCCACCAGTGTCTCCCTAGCGGGAGGCGATACGCAGTATTTT,CATSVSLAGGDTQYF
TRBV20-1,NA,TRBJ1-5,NA,TGCAGTGCTAGGGCCGGGTTACATCAGCCCCAGCATTTT,CSARAGLHQPQHF
TRBV7-9,few,TRBJ1-6,TRBD1,TGTGCCAGCAGCTTAGTAGACAGGGGAAATTCACCCCTCCACTTT,CASSLVDRGNSPLHF
TRBV3-1,few,TRBJ2-3,NA,TGTGCCAGCAGCCATGGCGGCCTTTTAGGGACAGATACGCAGTATTTT,CASSHGGLLGTDTQYF
TRBV11-3,NA,TRBJ2-3,NA,TGTGCCAGCAGCTTAGAGTCGACTAGCACAGATACGCAGTATTTT,CASSLESTSTDTQYF
TRBV4-1,few,TRBJ1-1,NA,TGCGCCAGCAGCCTCCCTGTAGGCGGCGTAGCCACTGAAGCTTTCTTT,CASSLPVGGVATEAFF
TRBV2,NA,TRBJ2-5,TRBD2,TGTGCCAGCGCCGGGGGGCTAGCGGGAGAGACCCAGTACTTC,CASAGGLAGETQYF
TRBV5-1,many,TRBJ2-3,NA,TGCGCCAGCAATCCGGACCTTACAGATACGCAGTATTTT,CASNPDLTDTQYF
TRBV3-1,few,TRBJ1-1,NA,TGTGCCAGCAGTGCTAACAGGGTTACTGAAGCTTTCTTT,CASSANRVTEAFF
TRBV20-1,NA,TRBJ2-2,NA,TGCAGTGCTAGAGTCAGGGCGGGCAGGCCGAAGTCCGGGGAGCTGTTTTTT,CSARVRAGRPKSGELFF
TRBV3-1,few,TRBJ1-6,NA,TGTGCCAGCAGCCCCTCGGGGGTGGGGATTTCACCCCTCCACTTT,CASSPSGVGISPLHF
TRBV21-1,NA,TRBJ2-1,NA,TGTGCCAGCAGCCAGACTAGCGGGAGATACAATGAGCAGTTCTTC,CASSQTSGRYNEQFF
TRBV5-1,NA,TRBJ2-3,TRBD2,TGCGCCAGCAGCTCAAGGCCTAGCGGGGGTACAGATACGCAGTATTTT,CASSSRPSGGTDTQYF
TRBV14,NA,TRBJ1-1,NA,TGTGCCAGCAGCCAAGATCACCGCAGGGGGAACACTGAAGCTTTCTTT,CASSQDHRRGNTEAFF
TRBV28,NA,TRBJ2-7,TRBD1,TGTGCCAGCAAAGAATCCAGGGGGAAAGGCTCCTACGAGCAGTACTTC,CASKESRGKGSYEQYF
TRBV6-1,NA,TRBJ1-6,NA,TGTGCCAGCAAACTGGACCTAACCGGTTCACCCCTCCACTTT,CASKLDLTGSPLHF
TRBV7-3,few,TRBJ2-7,NA,TGTGCCAGCAGCATGAGCGGTTCCTACGAGCAGTACTTC,CASSMSGSYEQYF